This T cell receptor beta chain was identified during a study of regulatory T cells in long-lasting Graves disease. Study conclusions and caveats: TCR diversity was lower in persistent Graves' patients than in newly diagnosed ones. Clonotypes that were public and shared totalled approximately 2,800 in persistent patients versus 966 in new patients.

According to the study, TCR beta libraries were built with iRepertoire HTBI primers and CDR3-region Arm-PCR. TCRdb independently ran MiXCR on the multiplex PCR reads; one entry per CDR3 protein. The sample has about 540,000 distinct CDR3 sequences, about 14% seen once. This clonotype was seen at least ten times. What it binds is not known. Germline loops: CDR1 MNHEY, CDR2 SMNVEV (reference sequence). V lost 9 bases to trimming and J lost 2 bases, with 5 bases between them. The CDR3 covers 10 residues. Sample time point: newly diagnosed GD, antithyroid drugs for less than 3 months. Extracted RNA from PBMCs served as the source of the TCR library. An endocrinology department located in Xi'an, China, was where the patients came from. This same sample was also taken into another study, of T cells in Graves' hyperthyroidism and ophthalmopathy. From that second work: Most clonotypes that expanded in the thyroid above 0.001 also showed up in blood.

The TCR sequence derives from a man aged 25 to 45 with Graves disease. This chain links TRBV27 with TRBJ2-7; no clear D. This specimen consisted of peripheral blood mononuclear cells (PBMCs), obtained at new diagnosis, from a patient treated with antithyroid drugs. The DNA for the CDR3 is TGTGCCAGTGGCGCCTACGAGCAGTACTTC. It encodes CASGAYEQYF.